These 18 T cell receptor beta chains were sequenced from one sample in a study of neurological immune-mediated disorders. TCRdb reanalysed the 5' RACE reads using MiXCR and keeps one entry per CDR3 protein. The sample shows approximately 50,000 distinct CDR3 sequences, 10% of them seen only once. Material for sequencing was PBMCs. Receptor source: a man in his 70s with HTLV-1-associated myelopathy (HAM/TSP).

This clonotype was detected a few times. The chain links TRBV11-1 to TRBJ1-1; D not resolved. There are 13 residues in the CDR3. The ends were cut back, 3 bases at V and 9 bases at J, with 14 bases in the middle. Germline V gene sequence: CDR1 SGHAT, CDR2 FQDESV (reference sequence). The chain's CDR3 is CASSFAGGDQAFF. CDR3 in DNA: TGTGCCAGCAGCTTTGCGGGAGGCGATCAAGCTTTCTTT.

This clonotype appeared many times. This sequence joins TRBV7-2 and TRBJ2-1; 10 bases map to TRBD1. The V gene end was trimmed by 5 bases and the J gene end by 7 bases; junction bases not matched to a gene: 5. CDR1 SGHTA and CDR2 FQGNSA come from the germline V gene. This CDR3 has 14 residues. The DNA for the CDR3 is TGTGCCAGCAGCACGCGACAGGGGGCAAATGAGCAGTTCTTC. It specifies CASSTRQGANEQFF.

There are many counts of this clonotype. The V gene is TRBV29-1, the J gene TRBJ2-5; TRBD2 matches 13 bases. The CDR3 runs to 14 residues. From germline, CDR1 is SQVTM and CDR2 ANQGSEA. The trim removed 7 bases at V and 4 bases at J, leaving 6 bases unmatched. CDR3 region: CSGLGLAGVETQYF. DNA of the CDR3: TGCAGCGGGCTAGGACTAGCGGGAGTAGAGACCCAGTACTTC.

This clonotype has a count of ten or more. The chain is built from TRBV20-1 and TRBJ2-1; 7 bases map to TRBD2. CDR3 length equals 13 residues. CDR1 and CDR2 (germline): DFQATT, SNEGSKA (reference sequence). The ends lost 5 bases at V and 5 bases at J; junction bases unmatched: 6. The CDR3 DNA reads TGCAGTGCTGACCTGGGACTAAACAATGAGCAGTTCTTC. It specifies CSADLGLNNEQFF.

This clonotype was detected ten times or more. This sequence joins TRBV6-5 and TRBJ1-5; D is undetermined. Trimming pared 6 bases from V and 1 base from J, leaving 13 bases between. The CDR3 is made up of 15 amino acids. CDR1 is MNHEY, CDR2 SVGAGI, per germline. This chain's CDR3 is CASRPQVWSNQPQHF. The CDR3 DNA follows: TGTGCCAGCAGACCCCAGGTATGGAGCAATCAGCCCCAGCATTTT.

This clonotype was counted ten times or more. The CDR3 spells CASRTPGQGVSPLHF. The CDR3 nucleotides read TGTGCCAGCAGGACTCCGGGACAGGGAGTTTCACCCCTCCACTTT. V is TRBV28 and J is TRBJ1-6, with 9 bases identical to TRBD1. With V trimmed by 6 bases and J by 9 bases, 9 bases remained unmatched. From germline, CDR1 is MDHEN and CDR2 SYDVKM. The CDR3 has 15 residues.

This clonotype was counted ten times or more. The rearrangement uses TRBV14 and TRBJ1-5, with a weak D call TRBD1 (5 bases). The V end lost 4 bases, the J end lost 3 bases, and 10 bases lay between the germline ends. Germline CDR1 reads SGHDN; CDR2 reads FVKESK. The CDR3 loop spans 14 amino acids. The CDR3 region has the DNA TGTGCCAGCAGCCGGGGGGGAAACAATCAGCCCCAGCATTTT. It specifies CASSRGGNNQPQHF.

This clonotype was observed a few times. The chain recombines TRBV5-1 with TRBJ2-1, with TRBD1 matching over 10 bases. This CDR3 contains 15 residues. Germline V lookup: CDR1 SGHRS, CDR2 YFSETQ. V lost 1 base and J lost 5; bases outside the gene matches: 3. The CDR3 DNA reads TGCGCCAGCAGCTTGTTCGGACAGGGGGACAATGAGCAGTTCTTC. Protein sequence: CASSLFGQGDNEQFF.

This clonotype occurred many times. This chain joins TRBV27 and TRBJ1-6; no reliable D call. V lost 0 bases and J 5 bases, leaving 8 bases between the germline ends. Germline-derived CDR1 and CDR2 are MNHEY and SMNVEV (reference sequence). The CDR3 length is 15 residues. The CDR3 nucleotides read TGTGCCAGCAGTTTATCGGTGCAGCATAATTCACCCCTCCACTTT. Protein: CASSLSVQHNSPLHF.

This clonotype was found many times. The chain joins TRBV5-4 to TRBJ2-2; TRBD2 might be the D (6 bases). This CDR3 comprises 14 residues. Trimming stripped 2 bases from V and 7 bases from J, with 12 bases between. Germline CDR1 is SGHNT and CDR2 is YYREEE (reference sequence). Written as DNA, the CDR3 is TGTGCCAGCAGCTTAGCGGGTGACGGCGGGGAGCTGTTTTTT. The encoded protein is CASSLAGDGGELFF.

In its sample, this clonotype was seen many times. The V gene is TRBV5-1, the J gene TRBJ2-7; TRBD1 might be the D (5 bases). The CDR3 totals 16 residues. Germline V gives CDR1 SGHRS, CDR2 YFSETQ. Trimming stripped 0 bases from V and 3 bases from J, with 16 bases between. Here the CDR3 reads CASSLALSARGYEQYF. The CDR3, as DNA: TGCGCCAGCAGCTTGGCCCTATCTGCTAGGGGCTACGAGCAGTACTTC. Filled out from reference TRBV5-1 and TRBJ2-7, the complete variable domain reads KAGVTQTPRYLIKTRGQQVTLSCSPISGHRSVSWYQQTPGQGLQFLFEYFSETQRNKGNFPGRFSGRQFSNSRSEMNVSTLELGDSALYLCASSLALSARGYEQYFGPGTRLTVT.

This clonotype was seen many times. The J gene is TRBJ1-2, the V gene TRBV2; D gene ambiguous. Germline lookup yields CDR1 SNHLY and CDR2 FYNNEI. Deletions cut 7 bases from V and 5 bases from J, with 14 bases between. This CDR3 comprises 13 residues. In DNA form, the CDR3 reads TGTGCCAGCACCTCCGGGCCCGCATATGGCTACACCTTC. This encodes CASTSGPAYGYTF.

Many counts were recorded for this clonotype. The V gene is TRBV4-2, the J gene TRBJ1-3, with D possibly being TRBD1 (5 bases). The CDR3 totals 15 residues. V was clipped by 4 bases and J by 4 bases, with 14 bases between them. Germline assignment: CDR1 LGHNA and CDR2 YNFKEQ. DNA for the CDR3: TGTGCCAGCAGCCCGAGCCGGGGGAGAGGAAACACCATATATTTT. This sequence encodes CASSPSRGRGNTIYF.

This clonotype was seen many times. The chain recombines TRBV20-1 with TRBJ1-4; D may be TRBD1 (5 bases). The CDR3 has 11 residues. Trimming shortened V by 5 bases and J by 14 bases, and 15 bases separated the two germline ends. The germline CDR1 and CDR2 sequences are DFQATT and SNEGSKA (reference sequence). This CDR3 reads CSAQGGRGLFF. The CDR3 DNA reads as TGCAGTGCTCAGGGCGGCCGAGGGCTGTTTTTT.

This clonotype was counted ten times or more. V usage is TRBV6-2 or TRBV6-3 and J usage is TRBJ2-7; D assignment may be TRBD1 or TRBD2 (5 bases each). The germline CDR1 and CDR2 sequences are MNHEY and SVGEGT. V shed 7 bases and J shed 0 bases, with 13 bases lying between them. The CDR3 extends over 14 amino acids. CDR3: CASNRPGPSYEQYF. CDR3 DNA sequence: TGTGCCAGCAACAGACCGGGACCCTCCTACGAGCAGTACTTC.

In its sample, this clonotype ranks as medium-sized (0.01 to 0.1%). The chain carries TRBV7-9 and TRBJ2-2; D perhaps matches TRBD2 (5 bases). Per germline, CDR1 SEHNR and CDR2 FQNEAQ (reference sequence). Trimming removed 5 bases from V and 7 bases from J, with 14 bases in between. The CDR3 contains 14 residues. In nucleotides, the CDR3 is TGTGCCAGCAGCGAAGGGAGCAACTTCGGGGAGCTGTTTTTT. Encoded protein: CASSEGSNFGELFF.

J is TRBJ2-7 and V is TRBV4-3, with 8 bases fitting TRBD2. Germline V gives CDR1 LGHNA, CDR2 YSLEER. This CDR3 is 15 amino acids long. The V segment lost 0 bases and the J segment 3 bases; nucleotides outside the gene matches: 4. The DNA of the CDR3 is TGCGCCAGCAGCCAAGACCGGGGGGGCTACTACGAGCAGTACTTC. It specifies CASSQDRGGYYEQYF.

Note on this clonotype: The junction departs from germline at one end; a sequencing error may be responsible. This chain connects TRBV25-1 to TRBJ2-1; 8 bases map to TRBD2. The CDR3 sequence is 15 residues long. Per germline, CDR1 MGHDK and CDR2 SYGVNS. DNA of the CDR3: TGTGCTAGCAGTGTGATCGGGAGGGCGATCAATGAGCAGTTCTTC. Amino acid sequence: CASSVIGRAINEQFF.